In this sample, the clone carrying this T cell receptor beta chain turned up once. Some clones are missing from TCRdb's copy, which holds only in-frame ones; the method was immunoSEQ multiplex PCR. The top ten clones hold around 1% of a sample with 90,000 to 95,000 clones, approximately 90% of them seen once. This record belongs to a study of T cell changes during pregnancy in multiple sclerosis. The CDR3 runs to 14 residues. The V end was cut by 2 bases, the J end by 7 bases, with 16 bases between. Germline assignment: CDR1 SGHNT and CDR2 YYREEE (reference sequence). Sequenced material: peripheral blood, taken before pregnancy. The sequence came from a female donor with multiple sclerosis, enrolled in a pregnancy study. The J gene is TRBJ2-7, the V gene TRBV5-4, with D unresolved. This chain's CDR3 is CASSLDMEFGEQYF. CDR3 DNA sequence: TGTGCCAGCAGCTTAGATATGGAGTTCGGGGAGCAGTACTTC.